This is a list of T cell receptor beta chains from one sample in a study of blood T cell repertoires in COVID-19. Clones were sequenced by immunoSEQ multiplex PCR, and TCRdb holds only the in-frame ones, with some missing. The data show a few hundred thousand clones, with roughly 89% seen just once and around 9.3% held by the top ten. Sample: PBMCs or T cells enriched from blood (not recorded which). The receptors were sampled from a woman aged 50 to 60 who had recovered from COVID-19. The CDR3 runs from the conserved cysteine through the conserved F or W. Fields, in order: V gene, D gene, J gene, clone size, CDR3 DNA, CDR3 protein. D genes are given only for firm matches. Size values are once, few and many counts, or a class for expanded clones, and some rows have none.

>TRBV13|TRBD1|TRBJ2-2|-
TGTGCCAGCAGCGCCACCGACAGGGGAGGAACCGGGGAGCTGTTTTTT
CASSATDRGGTGELFF
>TRBV18|TRBD2|TRBJ2-1|-
TGTGCCAGCTCACTGGGGAGCGGGGGTTTTTATGAGCAGTTCTTC
CASSLGSGGFYEQFF
>TRBV5-1|-|TRBJ2-1|-
TGCGCCAGCAGCTTGGAGAGGGCAGACAACAATGAGCAGTTCTTC
CASSLERADNNEQFF
>TRBV28|TRBD1|TRBJ2-4|-
TGTGCCAGCAGTGTCCCCCGGGACAGATCACTAGCCAAAAACATTCAGTACTTC
CASSVPRDRSLAKNIQYF
>TRBV7-9|-|TRBJ2-5|-
TGTGCCAGCAGCTTTGGCACAGAAGAGACCCAGTACTTC
CASSFGTEETQYF
>TRBV27|-|TRBJ1-4|-
TGTGCCAGCGGGCCATCGACAGTAACTAATGAAAAACTGTTTTTT
CASGPSTVTNEKLFF
>TRBV5-1|-|TRBJ1-1|once
TGCGCCAGCAGCTTGGCCGCGACACAGGAGACGGCGTACACTGAAGCTTTCTTT
CASSLAATQETAYTEAFF
>TRBV2|-|TRBJ1-1|once
TGTGCCAGCGCTTCGGGGGTTGGTTTGAACACTGAAGCTTTCTTT
CASASGVGLNTEAFF
>TRBV11-2|TRBD2|TRBJ2-3|few
TGTGCCAGCAGCTTAGGACTAGCGGGGGGTGTGGGAACAGATACGCAGTATTTT
CASSLGLAGGVGTDTQYF
>TRBV24-1|TRBD1|TRBJ1-2|-
TGTGCCACCAGTGATTTGTGGCGGACAGGGGAAAACTTGGGTGGCTACACCTTC
CATSDLWRTGENLGGYTF
>TRBV7-2|-|TRBJ1-1|-
TGTGCCAGCAGCTTAGCGTACCCCGCTAGTCGGACTGAAGCTTTCTTT
CASSLAYPASRTEAFF